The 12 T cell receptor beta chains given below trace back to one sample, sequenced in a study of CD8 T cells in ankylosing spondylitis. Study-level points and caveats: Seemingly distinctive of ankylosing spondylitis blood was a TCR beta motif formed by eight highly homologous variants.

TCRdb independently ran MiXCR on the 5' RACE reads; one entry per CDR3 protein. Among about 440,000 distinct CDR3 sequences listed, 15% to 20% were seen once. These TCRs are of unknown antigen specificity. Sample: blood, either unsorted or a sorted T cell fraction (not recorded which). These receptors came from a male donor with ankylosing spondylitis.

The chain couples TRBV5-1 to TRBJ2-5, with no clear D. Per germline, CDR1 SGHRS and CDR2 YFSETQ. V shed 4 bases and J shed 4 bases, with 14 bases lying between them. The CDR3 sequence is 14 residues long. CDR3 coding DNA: TGCGCCAGCAGCCCCCAAGCGCCTGGAGAGACCCAGTACTTC. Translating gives CASSPQAPGETQYF.

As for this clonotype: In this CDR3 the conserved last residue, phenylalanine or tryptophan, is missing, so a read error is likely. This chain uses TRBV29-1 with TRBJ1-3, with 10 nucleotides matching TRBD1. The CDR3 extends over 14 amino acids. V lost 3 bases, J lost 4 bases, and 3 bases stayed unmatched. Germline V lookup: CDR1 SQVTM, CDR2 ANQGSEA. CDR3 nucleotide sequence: TGCAGCGTTGAGGGACAGGGGACCGGAAACACCATATATCTT. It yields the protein CSVEGQGTGNTIYL.

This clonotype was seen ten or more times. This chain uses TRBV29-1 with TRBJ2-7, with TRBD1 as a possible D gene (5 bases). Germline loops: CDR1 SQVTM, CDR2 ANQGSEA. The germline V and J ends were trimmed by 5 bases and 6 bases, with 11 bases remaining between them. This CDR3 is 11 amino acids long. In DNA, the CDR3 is TGCAGCGTTTCATTAGGGGCCGAGCAGTACTTC. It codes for CSVSLGAEQYF.

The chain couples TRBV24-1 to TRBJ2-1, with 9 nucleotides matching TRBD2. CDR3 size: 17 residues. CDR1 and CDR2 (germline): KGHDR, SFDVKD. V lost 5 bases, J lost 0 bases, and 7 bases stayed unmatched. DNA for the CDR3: TGTGCCACCAGTGCCGTGAGCGGGAGGAGCTCCTACAATGAGCAGTTCTTC. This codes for CATSAVSGRSSYNEQFF.

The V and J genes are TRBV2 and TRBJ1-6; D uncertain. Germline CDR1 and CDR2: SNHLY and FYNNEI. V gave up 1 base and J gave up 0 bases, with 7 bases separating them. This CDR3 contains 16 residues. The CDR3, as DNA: TGTGCCAGCAGTGAAGGGACGAGCTCCTATAATTCACCCCTCCACTTT. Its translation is CASSEGTSSYNSPLHF.

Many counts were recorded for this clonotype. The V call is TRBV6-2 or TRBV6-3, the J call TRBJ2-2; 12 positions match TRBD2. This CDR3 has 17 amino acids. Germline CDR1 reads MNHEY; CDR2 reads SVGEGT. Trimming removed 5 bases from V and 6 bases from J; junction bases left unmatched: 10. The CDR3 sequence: CASSPYRLAGASGELFF. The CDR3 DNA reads TGTGCCAGCAGTCCCTACAGACTAGCGGGAGCGTCCGGGGAGCTGTTTTTT.

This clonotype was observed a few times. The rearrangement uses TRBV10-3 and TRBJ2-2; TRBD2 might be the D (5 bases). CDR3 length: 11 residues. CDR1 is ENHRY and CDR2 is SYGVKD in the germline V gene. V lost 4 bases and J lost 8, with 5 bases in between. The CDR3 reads CAISGGGELFF. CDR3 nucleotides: TGTGCCATCAGTGGCGGGGGGGAGCTGTTTTTT.

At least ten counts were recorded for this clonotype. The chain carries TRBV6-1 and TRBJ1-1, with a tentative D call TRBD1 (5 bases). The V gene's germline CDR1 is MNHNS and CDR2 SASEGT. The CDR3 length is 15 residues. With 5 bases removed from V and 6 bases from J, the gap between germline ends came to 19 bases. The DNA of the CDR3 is TGTGCCAGCAGTACAACCTGGGACCTTTTCGCTGAAGCTTTCTTT. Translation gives CASSTTWDLFAEAFF.

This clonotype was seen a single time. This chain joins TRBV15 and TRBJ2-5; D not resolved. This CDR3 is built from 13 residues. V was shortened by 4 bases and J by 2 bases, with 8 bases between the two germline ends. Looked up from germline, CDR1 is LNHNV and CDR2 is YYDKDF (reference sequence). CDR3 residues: CATSTLQQETQYF. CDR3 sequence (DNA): TGTGCCACCAGCACGCTACAGCAAGAGACCCAGTACTTC.

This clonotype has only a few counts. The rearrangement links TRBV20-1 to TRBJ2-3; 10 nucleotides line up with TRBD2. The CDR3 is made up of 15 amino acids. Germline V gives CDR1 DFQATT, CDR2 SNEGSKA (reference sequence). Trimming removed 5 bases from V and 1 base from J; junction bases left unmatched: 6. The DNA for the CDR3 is TGCAGTGCTCCCCGGACTAGCGGCCGCACAGATACGCAGTATTTT. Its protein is CSAPRTSGRTDTQYF.

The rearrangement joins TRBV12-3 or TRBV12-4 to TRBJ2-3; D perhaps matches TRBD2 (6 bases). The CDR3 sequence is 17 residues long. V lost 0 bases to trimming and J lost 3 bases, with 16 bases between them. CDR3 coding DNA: TGTGCCAGCAGTTTAGCGTGGGGCGGGAAGGCGACAGATACGCAGTATTTT. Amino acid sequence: CASSLAWGGKATDTQYF.

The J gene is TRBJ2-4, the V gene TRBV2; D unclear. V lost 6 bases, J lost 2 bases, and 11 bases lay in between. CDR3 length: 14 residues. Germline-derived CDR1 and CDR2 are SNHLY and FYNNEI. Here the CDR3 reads CASRETATKNIQYF. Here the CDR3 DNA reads TGTGCCAGCAGGGAAACAGCGACCAAAAACATTCAGTACTTC.